This is a list of T cell receptor beta chains from one sample in a study of cytomegalovirus exposure and HLA in healthy donors. Clones were read by immunoSEQ multiplex PCR, and TCRdb kept only the in-frame ones, dropping some. Here the sample spans roughly 200,000 clones, less than 85% being singletons. Input material: PBMCs. Receptors originate from a boy aged 10-17 years in good health and CMV-seronegative. Each CDR3 is given with its conserved first and last residue. The D gene is left open where the match is weak.

J gene,D gene,V gene,CDR3 protein
TRBJ1-3,NA,TRBV18,CASSPTGRGDGNTIYF
TRBJ2-3,NA,TRBV5-4,CASSLDAVHLTDTQYF
TRBJ1-2,TRBD1,TRBV11-2,CASSLHRGNNYGYTF
TRBJ2-1,TRBD2,TRBV19,CATDASGGSYNEQFF
TRBJ1-1,NA,TRBV7-2,CASSSIKGDTEAFF
TRBJ1-2,NA,TRBV2,CASSEVVGLIDNYGYTF
TRBJ1-5,NA,TRBV6-1,CASSEAGVSNQPQHF
TRBJ2-7,NA,TRBV5-1,CASSFSAGAHDEQYF
TRBJ2-1,TRBD1,TRBV14,CASSRPQGNEQFF
TRBJ2-7,TRBD2,TRBV4-2,CASSFPPSGLTYEQYF
TRBJ1-2,TRBD1,TRBV30,CAWSRQGLTRYGYTF
TRBJ2-2,TRBD1,TRBV27,CASRPGQNLVTGELFF
TRBJ2-6,NA,TRBV7-8,CASRGSAGVSGANVLTF
TRBJ2-7,TRBD1,TRBV7-9,CASSLKDRGSYEQYF
TRBJ1-3,NA,TRBV11-2,CASSLGVDRDTIYF
TRBJ2-7,NA,TRBV5-6,CASRPRLIRHEQYF
TRBJ2-5,TRBD1,TRBV5-6,CASSLQGIGETQYF
TRBJ2-2,NA,TRBV5-4,CASSLAGTGELFF
TRBJ1-1,TRBD1,TRBV5-1,CASSLGDSKGAFF
TRBJ2-4,NA,TRBV11-3,CASSLTPRGFGENIQYF